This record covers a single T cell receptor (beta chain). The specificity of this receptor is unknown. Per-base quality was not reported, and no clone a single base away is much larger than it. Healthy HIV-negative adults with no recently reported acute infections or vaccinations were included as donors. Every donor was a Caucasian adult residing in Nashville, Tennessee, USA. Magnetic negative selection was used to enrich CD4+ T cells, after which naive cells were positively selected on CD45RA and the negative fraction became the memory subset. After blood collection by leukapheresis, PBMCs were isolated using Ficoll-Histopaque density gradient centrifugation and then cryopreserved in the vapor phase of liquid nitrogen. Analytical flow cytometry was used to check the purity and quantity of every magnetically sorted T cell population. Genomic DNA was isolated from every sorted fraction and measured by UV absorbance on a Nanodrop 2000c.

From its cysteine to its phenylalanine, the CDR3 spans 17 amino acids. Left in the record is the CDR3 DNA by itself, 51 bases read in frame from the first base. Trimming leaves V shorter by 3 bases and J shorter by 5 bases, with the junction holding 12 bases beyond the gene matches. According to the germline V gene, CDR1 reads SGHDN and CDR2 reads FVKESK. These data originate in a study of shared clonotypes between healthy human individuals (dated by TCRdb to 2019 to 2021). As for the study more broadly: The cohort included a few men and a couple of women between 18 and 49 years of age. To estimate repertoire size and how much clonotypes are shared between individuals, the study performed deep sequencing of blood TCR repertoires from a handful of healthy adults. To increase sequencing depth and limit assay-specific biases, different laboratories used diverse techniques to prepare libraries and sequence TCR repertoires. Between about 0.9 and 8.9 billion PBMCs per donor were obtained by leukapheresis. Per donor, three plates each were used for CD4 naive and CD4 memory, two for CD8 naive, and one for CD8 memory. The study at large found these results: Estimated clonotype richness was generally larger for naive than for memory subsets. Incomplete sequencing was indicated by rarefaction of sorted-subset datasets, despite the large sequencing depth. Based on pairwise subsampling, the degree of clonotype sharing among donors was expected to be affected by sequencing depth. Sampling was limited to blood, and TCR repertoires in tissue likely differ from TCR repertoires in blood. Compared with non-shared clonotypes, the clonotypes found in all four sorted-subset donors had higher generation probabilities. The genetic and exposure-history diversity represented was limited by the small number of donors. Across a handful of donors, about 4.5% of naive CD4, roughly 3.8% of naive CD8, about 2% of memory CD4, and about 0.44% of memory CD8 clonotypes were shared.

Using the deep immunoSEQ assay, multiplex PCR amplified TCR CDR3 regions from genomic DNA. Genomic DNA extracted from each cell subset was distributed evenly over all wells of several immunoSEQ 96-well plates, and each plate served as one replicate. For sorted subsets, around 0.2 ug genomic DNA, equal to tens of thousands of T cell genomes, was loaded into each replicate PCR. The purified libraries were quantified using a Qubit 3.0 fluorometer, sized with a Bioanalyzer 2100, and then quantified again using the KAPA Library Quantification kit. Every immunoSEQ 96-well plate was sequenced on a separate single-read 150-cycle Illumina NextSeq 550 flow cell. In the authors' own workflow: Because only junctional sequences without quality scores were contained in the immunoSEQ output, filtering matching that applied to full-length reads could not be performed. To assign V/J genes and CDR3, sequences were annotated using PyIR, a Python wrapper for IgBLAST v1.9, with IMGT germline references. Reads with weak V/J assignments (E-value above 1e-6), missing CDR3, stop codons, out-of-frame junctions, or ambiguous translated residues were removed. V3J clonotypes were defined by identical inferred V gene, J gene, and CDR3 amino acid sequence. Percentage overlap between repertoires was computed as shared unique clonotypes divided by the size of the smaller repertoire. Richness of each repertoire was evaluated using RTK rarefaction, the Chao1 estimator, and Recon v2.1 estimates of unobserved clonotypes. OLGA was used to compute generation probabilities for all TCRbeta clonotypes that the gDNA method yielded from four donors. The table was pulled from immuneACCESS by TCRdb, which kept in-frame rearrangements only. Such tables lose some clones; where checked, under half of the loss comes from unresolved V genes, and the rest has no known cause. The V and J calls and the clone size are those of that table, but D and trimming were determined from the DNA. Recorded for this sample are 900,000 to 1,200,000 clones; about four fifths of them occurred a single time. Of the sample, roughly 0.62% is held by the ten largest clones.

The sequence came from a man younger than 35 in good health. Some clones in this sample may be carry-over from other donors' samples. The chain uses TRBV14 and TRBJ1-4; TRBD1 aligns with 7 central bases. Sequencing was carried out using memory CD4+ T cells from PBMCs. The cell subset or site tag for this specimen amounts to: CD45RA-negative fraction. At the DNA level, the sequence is TGTGCCAGCAGCCAGCGCACAGGTTGGGACAGCAATGAAAAACTGTTTTTT. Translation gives CASSQRTGWDSNEKLFF.